The clone carrying this TCR beta chain turned up a few times. What it recognizes is unknown. This specimen belongs to a study of quantifying T cell responses using KT2 cells. Study summary: cDNA was made from DNase-treated RNA using alpha and beta constant primers.

CDR3 length: 13 amino acids. Trimming pared 6 bases from V and 4 bases from J, leaving 12 bases between. The cDNA 3' end received a ligated oligonucleotide with a UMI. First-round PCR used 4 to 5 cycles and beta primers RC1.1 and RC1.2 covering TRBC1 and TRBC2. TCRdb called the UMI-ligation and nested PCR reads again in MiXCR, with one record for every CDR3 protein. The data hold tens of thousands of distinct CDR3 sequences, with 11% observed a single time. Study-level points and caveats: Very high KT2 spike-in numbers caused saturation in KT2 sequence detection.

A range of KT2-to-PBMC ratios was made using fixed PBMC numbers. Sequenced material: PBMCs spiked with cells of the T cell clone KT2. The receptor was isolated from a human donor. The chain carries TRBV12-3 or TRBV12-4 and TRBJ2-5; a weak D match, TRBD2 (5 bases). The CDR3 DNA is TGTGCCAGCAGGCGTTCTAGCTCAGAGACCCAGTACTTC. Its translation: CASRRSSSETQYF.